These 29 T cell receptor beta chains were sequenced from one sample in a study of blood T cell repertoires in COVID-19. Profiling relied on immunoSEQ multiplex PCR, and the TCRdb table lists in-frame clones only, not all of them. Among more than 300,000 clones listed, 90% to 95% were seen once. The sequencing sample was made of PBMCs or T cells enriched from blood (not recorded which). The source is a woman aged 25 to 39 who had been exposed to COVID-19.

V usage is TRBV5-1 and J usage is TRBJ1-2; D gene ambiguous. This CDR3 is 11 amino acids long. The V gene's germline CDR1 is SGHRS and CDR2 YFSETQ. V dropped 6 bases and J dropped 1 base, with 4 bases sitting between them. CDR3: CASTDNYGYTF. CDR3 DNA: TGCGCCAGCACAGATAACTATGGCTACACCTTC.

The CDR3 region is CASPPRGADGYTF. The CDR3 coding sequence is TGTGCCAGCCCTCCTCGTGGGGCGGATGGCTACACCTTC. The gene calls are TRBV2 and TRBJ1-2, with TRBD1 as a possible D gene (5 bases). This CDR3 is 13 amino acids long. V lost 8 bases and J 6 bases, leaving 16 bases between the germline ends. Looked up from germline, CDR1 is SNHLY and CDR2 is FYNNEI.

The chain recombines TRBV6-5 with TRBJ2-7, with 8 bases aligning to TRBD1. Germline loops: CDR1 MNHEY, CDR2 SVGAGI. The CDR3 length is 16 residues. The ends lost 4 bases at V and 0 bases at J; junction bases unmatched: 8. The CDR3 sequence is CASSSHWDRNSYEQYF. The CDR3 coding sequence is TGTGCCAGCAGTTCGCACTGGGACAGGAACTCCTACGAGCAGTACTTC.

The chain joins TRBV5-5 to TRBJ1-4, with unresolved D. The CDR3 runs to 15 residues. Germline lookup yields CDR1 SGHKS and CDR2 YYEKEE (reference sequence). Trimming left V 5 bases short and J 0 bases short, with 11 bases between. CDR3 nucleotide sequence: TGTGCCAGCAGTTTCTCAGGCGCAACTAATGAAAAACTGTTTTTT. Its protein product is CASSFSGATNEKLFF.

This chain joins TRBV27 and TRBJ1-5, with a weak D call TRBD1 (6 bases). The CDR3 is made up of 17 amino acids. Germline loops: CDR1 MNHEY, CDR2 SMNVEV (reference sequence). The V end lost 5 bases, the J end lost 3 bases, and 20 bases lay between the germline ends. CDR3 sequence: CASSPQPQGYSNQPQHF. Here the CDR3 DNA reads TGTGCCAGCAGTCCACAACCACAGGGTTATTCCAATCAGCCCCAGCATTTT.

The chain is built from TRBV3-1 (or the pseudogene TRBV3-2) and TRBJ1-2, with 7 bases that match TRBD1. In germline, CDR1 is LGHDT, CDR2 YNNKEL (reference sequence). The CDR3 runs to 15 residues. V shed 1 base, J shed 6 bases, and the junction held 8 bases outside the gene matches. CDR3 sequence reads: CASSQARGLVDGYTF. The CDR3 DNA reads TGTGCCAGCAGCCAAGCAAGGGGGCTTGTTGATGGCTACACCTTC.

The chain carries TRBV2 and TRBJ1-4, with D perhaps TRBD1 (6 bases). V was clipped by 4 bases and J by 6 bases, with 18 bases between them. The CDR3 consists of 16 residues. Germline lookup yields CDR1 SNHLY and CDR2 FYNNEI. The DNA of the CDR3 is TGTGCCAGCAGTGGGCGACCGGGACACGCCGATGAAAAACTGTTTTTT. Translated, it gives CASSGRPGHADEKLFF.

The chain has TRBV7-9 and TRBJ2-7, with D tentatively TRBD1 (6 bases). Germline loops: CDR1 SEHNR, CDR2 FQNEAQ (reference sequence). The CDR3 covers 13 residues. Trimming pared 5 bases from V and 1 base from J, leaving 9 bases between. The DNA for the CDR3 is TGTGCCAGCAGCCAGGACAGATCCTACGAGCAGTACTTC. Its protein product is CASSQDRSYEQYF.

The V call is TRBV19, the J call TRBJ2-7; D perhaps matches TRBD2 (5 bases). Germline lookup yields CDR1 LNHDA and CDR2 SQIVND (reference sequence). The CDR3 loop spans 14 amino acids. The ends were cut back, 3 bases at V and 1 base at J, with 10 bases in the middle. The CDR3 region is CASSIGVSSYEQYF. CDR3 in DNA: TGTGCCAGTAGTATCGGGGTGTCTTCCTACGAGCAGTACTTC.

This sequence joins TRBV14 and TRBJ1-1, with TRBD1 matching 11 bases. The V gene's germline CDR1 is SGHDN and CDR2 FVKESK. The CDR3 extends over 16 amino acids. Trimming removed 0 bases from V and 4 bases from J; junction bases left unmatched: 4. The CDR3 reads CASSQEDRGPGTEAFF. CDR3 bases: TGTGCCAGCAGCCAAGAGGACAGGGGGCCTGGCACTGAAGCTTTCTTT.

The rearrangement links TRBV4-1 to TRBJ2-1; TRBD2 matches 12 bases. V gave up 2 bases and J gave up 9 bases; unmatched junction bases: 11. CDR3 length: 17 residues. Germline-derived CDR1 and CDR2 are MGHRA and YSYEKL. This CDR3 reads CASSQKTSGGPLGEQFF. The CDR3 region has the DNA TGCGCCAGCAGCCAAAAGACTAGCGGGGGTCCTCTGGGTGAGCAGTTCTTC.

This clone was counted once. This chain connects TRBV20-1 to TRBJ1-1; D might be TRBD1 (6 bases). V lost 3 bases and J 4 bases, leaving 12 bases between the germline ends. This CDR3 is built from 13 residues. Germline values: CDR1 DFQATT, CDR2 SNEGSKA (reference sequence). The CDR3: CSASEQGGTEAFF. The CDR3 region has the DNA TGCAGTGCTAGTGAACAGGGTGGCACTGAAGCTTTCTTT.

This clone came up once. The genes are TRBV27 and TRBJ2-5; 7 bases are a match to TRBD2. Trimming at V came to 5 bases and at J to 3 bases, leaving 3 bases not matched to a gene. The CDR3 consists of 13 residues. Germline-derived CDR1 and CDR2 are MNHEY and SMNVEV (reference sequence). The chain's CDR3 is CASSPGLEETQYF. The CDR3 nucleotides read TGTGCCAGCAGTCCAGGACTAGAAGAGACCCAGTACTTC.

This rearrangement joins TRBV15 to TRBJ2-2, with TRBD1 matching over 8 bases. Germline CDR1 and CDR2: LNHNV and YYDKDF (reference sequence). Trimming took 5 bases from V and 3 from J; bases not matched to a gene: 8. This CDR3 is 16 amino acids long. The CDR3 here is CATSDIRDRYTGELFF. The CDR3 nucleotides are TGTGCCACCAGCGATATTCGGGACAGGTACACCGGGGAGCTGTTTTTT.

The chain uses TRBV10-3 and TRBJ1-2; a possible D gene is TRBD1 (6 bases). CDR3 size: 15 residues. The V and J ends lost 7 bases and 0 bases respectively, with 15 bases between them. Germline values: CDR1 ENHRY, CDR2 SYGVKD. The CDR3 DNA follows: TGTGCCATCACCCTGGACAGCTTCGCTAACTATGGCTACACCTTC. Translating gives CAITLDSFANYGYTF.

The J gene is TRBJ2-7, the V gene TRBV7-9, with 7 bases lining up with TRBD1. The CDR3 consists of 14 residues. Germline CDR1 SEHNR, CDR2 FQNEAQ (reference sequence). V gave up 5 bases and J gave up 0 bases; unmatched junction bases: 4. This CDR3 is CASSARDSSYEQYF. DNA of the CDR3: TGTGCCAGCAGCGCCCGGGACAGCTCCTACGAGCAGTACTTC.

The rearrangement joins TRBV6-5 to TRBJ1-3; D is unclear. The V end lost 5 bases, the J end lost 0 bases, and 11 bases lay between the germline ends. Looked up from germline, CDR1 is MNHEY and CDR2 is SVGAGI. This CDR3 is 15 amino acids long. In nucleotides, the CDR3 is TGTGCCAGCAGTAAAACAGTAATCTCTGGAAACACCATATATTTT. It specifies CASSKTVISGNTIYF.

The rearrangement links TRBV11-2 to TRBJ1-4; no firm D call. The V gene lost 1 base and the J gene lost 7 bases, with 13 bases spanning the gap. Germline CDR1 and CDR2: SGHAT and FQNNGV. The CDR3 extends over 15 amino acids. CDR3 amino acids: CASSLGAGSREKLFF. The CDR3 DNA follows: TGTGCCAGCAGCTTAGGAGCAGGATCCCGTGAAAAACTGTTTTTT.

The chain combines TRBV20-1 with TRBJ2-5; D is unclear. V lost 6 bases to trimming and J lost 5 bases, with 10 bases between them. Germline V lookup: CDR1 DFQATT, CDR2 SNEGSKA (reference sequence). The CDR3 has 11 amino acids. CDR3 in amino acids: CSAELRETQYF. The CDR3 bases are TGCAGTGCCGAGTTGAGGGAGACCCAGTACTTC.

The chain combines TRBV19 with TRBJ2-7, with TRBD1 matching over 9 bases. The V gene's germline CDR1 is LNHDA and CDR2 SQIVND (reference sequence). The CDR3 contains 14 residues. J lost 1 base, V lost 8 bases, and 6 bases had no gene match. The CDR3 loop reads CASADRGGSYEQYF. The CDR3 region has the DNA TGTGCCAGTGCGGACAGGGGAGGTTCCTACGAGCAGTACTTC.

The rearrangement joins TRBV6-5 to TRBJ1-1; D call uncertain. The CDR3 has 12 amino acids. The V end lost 5 bases, the J end lost 3 bases, and 7 bases lay between the germline ends. CDR1 and CDR2 from the germline V gene are MNHEY and SVGAGI. CDR3 amino acids: CASSRHYTEAFF. As DNA, the CDR3 is TGTGCCAGCAGTAGACACTACACTGAAGCTTTCTTT.

The genes are TRBV2 and TRBJ2-1, with TRBD2 matching over 14 bases. Germline V lookup: CDR1 SNHLY, CDR2 FYNNEI. The CDR3 loop spans 17 amino acids. Trimming took 6 bases from V and 9 from J; bases not matched to a gene: 13. The chain's CDR3 is CASRGLAGADGSGEQFF. The DNA of the CDR3 is TGTGCCAGCAGGGGACTAGCGGGGGCCGACGGCTCGGGTGAGCAGTTCTTC. Looking up the rest from reference TRBV2 and TRBJ2-1 gives the full variable domain: EPEVTQTPSHQVTQMGQEVILRCVPISNHLYFYWYRQILGQKVEFLVSFYNNEISEKSEIFDDQFSVERPDGSNFTLKIRSTKLEDSAMYFCASRGLAGADGSGEQFFGPGTRLTVL.

The CDR3 sequence is CASRPTGMNTEAFF. The CDR3 bases are TGTGCCAGCAGACCTACAGGGATGAACACTGAAGCTTTCTTT. This chain connects TRBV25-1 to TRBJ1-1; TRBD1 might be the D (6 bases). Germline-derived CDR1 and CDR2 are MGHDK and SYGVNS. The CDR3 covers 14 residues. V shed 6 bases and J shed 0 bases, with 11 bases lying between them.

This clone was recorded once. This chain joins TRBV5-4 and TRBJ2-7, with D perhaps matching TRBD2 (5 bases). The CDR3 extends over 11 amino acids. Deletions cut 4 bases from V and 6 bases from J, with 8 bases between. Germline CDR1 is SGHNT and CDR2 is YYREEE (reference sequence). The CDR3 here is CASSLEGEQYF. In DNA form, the CDR3 reads TGTGCCAGCAGCCTCGAGGGCGAGCAGTACTTC.

V gene TRBV9 combines with J gene TRBJ1-5; TRBD1 is a possible D gene (5 bases). V shed 0 bases and J shed 2 bases, with 9 bases lying between them. Germline V gene lookup returns CDR1 SGDLS and CDR2 YYNGEE. The CDR3 sequence is 15 residues long. In DNA, the CDR3 is TGTGCCAGCAGCGTAGGGGTGGGGCGCAATCAGCCCCAGCATTTT. It is translated as CASSVGVGRNQPQHF.

This clone was detected only a few times. V is TRBV11-2 and J is TRBJ2-3, with 7 bases that match TRBD1. CDR3 length: 15 amino acids. Germline assignment: CDR1 SGHAT and CDR2 FQNNGV. Losses at the gene ends were 4 bases for V and 3 bases for J; bases not matched to a gene: 7. CDR3 residues: CASSSSRQGTDTQYF. The CDR3 coding sequence is TGTGCCAGCAGCTCCTCTCGACAGGGAACAGATACGCAGTATTTT.

V and J are TRBV5-6 and TRBJ2-7; no clear D gene. V was cut by 1 base and J by 2 bases, with 7 bases left in between. CDR3 length: 13 amino acids. In germline, CDR1 is SGHDT, CDR2 YYEEEE. CDR3 sequence (DNA): TGTGCCAGCAGCTTGTACACTACCTACGAGCAGTACTTC. Translating gives CASSLYTTYEQYF.

This chain joins TRBV6-5 and TRBJ1-2; 7 bases line up with TRBD1. CDR3 length equals 12 residues. With V trimmed by 7 bases and J by 5 bases, 4 bases remained unmatched. The V gene's germline CDR1 is MNHEY and CDR2 SVGAGI. The CDR3 spells CASNRGGYGYTF. For the CDR3, the DNA is TGTGCCAGCAACAGGGGAGGATATGGCTACACCTTC.

The chain employs TRBV12-5 and TRBJ1-2; 11 nucleotides align to TRBD1. Trimming at V came to 2 bases and at J to 2 bases, leaving 4 bases not matched to a gene. Germline-derived CDR1 and CDR2 are LGHNT and FRNRAP. This CDR3 is 16 amino acids long. The CDR3 bases are TGTGCTAGTGGTTTGAGACGGGACAGGGGGAACTATGGCTACACCTTC. Translation: CASGLRRDRGNYGYTF.